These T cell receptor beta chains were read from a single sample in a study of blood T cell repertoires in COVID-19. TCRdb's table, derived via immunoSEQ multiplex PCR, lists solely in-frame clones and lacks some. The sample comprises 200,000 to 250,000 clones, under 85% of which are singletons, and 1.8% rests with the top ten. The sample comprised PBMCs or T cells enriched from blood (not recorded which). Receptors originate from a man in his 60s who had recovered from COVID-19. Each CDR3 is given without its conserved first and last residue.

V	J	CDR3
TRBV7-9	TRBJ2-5	ASSLSRRTGRQETQY
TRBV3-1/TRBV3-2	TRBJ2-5	ASRRYTAETQY
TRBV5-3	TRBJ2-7	ARSLPPGQASYEQY
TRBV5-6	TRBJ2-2	ASSFRSRELF
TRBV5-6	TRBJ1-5	ASSMTGVNQPQH
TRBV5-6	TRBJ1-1	ASSKGQGNLNTEAF
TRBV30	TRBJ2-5	AWSVRGAETQY
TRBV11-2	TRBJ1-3	ASSQARGNTIY
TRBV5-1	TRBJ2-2	ASRAPGETNTGELF
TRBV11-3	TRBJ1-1	ASSPGGTEAF
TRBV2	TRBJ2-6	ASSALRQGASGANVLT
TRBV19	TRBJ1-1	ASSRDRGPGTEAF
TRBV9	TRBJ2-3	ASSRLVTDTQY
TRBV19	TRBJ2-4	ASSIAGGAAKNIQY
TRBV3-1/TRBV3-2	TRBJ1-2	ASSQGSVTGRGGYT
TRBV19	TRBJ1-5	ASSRDRGPHQPQH
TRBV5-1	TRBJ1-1	ASSLVQGGDTEAF
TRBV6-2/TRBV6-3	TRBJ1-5	ASSRTGSLWPQH
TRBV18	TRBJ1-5	ASSPMSGRTRNQPQH
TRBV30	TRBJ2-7	AWRDPGSSYEQY
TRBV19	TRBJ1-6	ASSRDRGNSPLH
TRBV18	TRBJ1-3	ASSPGHVLSGNTIY
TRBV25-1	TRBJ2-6	ASSEGLTSGANVLT
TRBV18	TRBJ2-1	ASSPPGGSYNEQF
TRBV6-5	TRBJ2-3	ASMPAGFTDTQY
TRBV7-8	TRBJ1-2	ASSLVAGNYGYT
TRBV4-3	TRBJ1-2	ASSHGTAEGYT
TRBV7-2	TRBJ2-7	ASSFGTGAAYEQY
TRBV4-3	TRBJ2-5	ASSQELGGSQETQY
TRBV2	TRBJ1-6	ASTLGVSPLH
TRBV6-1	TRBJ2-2	ASSGGTGVGTGELF
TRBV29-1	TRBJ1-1	SVARGNTEAF
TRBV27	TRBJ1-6	ASSLSGGLNSPLH
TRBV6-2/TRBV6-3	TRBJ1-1	ASSTDRVNTEAF
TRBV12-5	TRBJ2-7	ASGDLPRGGAYEQY
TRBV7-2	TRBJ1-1	ASSLTGETEAF
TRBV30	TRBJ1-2	AWNLQGLLYGYT
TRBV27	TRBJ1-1	ASSSGVPNTEAF
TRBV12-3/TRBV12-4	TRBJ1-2	AISRVVGYT
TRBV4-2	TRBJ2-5	ASSQGSTGPEETQY
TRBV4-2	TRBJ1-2	ASSQEGAKGYT
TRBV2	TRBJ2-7	ASSRGAQGGAYEQY
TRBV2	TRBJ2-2	ASSEGQGITGELF
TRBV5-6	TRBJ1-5	ASSLFATGFGQPQH
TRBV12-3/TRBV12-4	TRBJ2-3	ASRLDTDTQY
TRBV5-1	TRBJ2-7	ASRSQQGSYEQY
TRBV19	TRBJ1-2	ASSRDRDIYGYT
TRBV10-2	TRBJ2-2	ASSSTGRSGELF
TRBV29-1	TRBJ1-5	SVIQGSPQPQH
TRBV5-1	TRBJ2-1	ASSNDPSGSSYNEQF
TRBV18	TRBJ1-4	ASSPQRQGGDEKLF
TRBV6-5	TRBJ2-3	ASRYLDTQY
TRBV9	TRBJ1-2	ASSVATGPFRGYGYT
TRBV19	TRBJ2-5	AVGGGGRETQY
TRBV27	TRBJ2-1	ASISRVRNEQF
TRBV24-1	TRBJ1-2	ATSDGTEGYGYT
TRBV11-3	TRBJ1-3	ASSAGVSGNTIY
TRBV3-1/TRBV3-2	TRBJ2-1	ASSQGRTSGKGEQF